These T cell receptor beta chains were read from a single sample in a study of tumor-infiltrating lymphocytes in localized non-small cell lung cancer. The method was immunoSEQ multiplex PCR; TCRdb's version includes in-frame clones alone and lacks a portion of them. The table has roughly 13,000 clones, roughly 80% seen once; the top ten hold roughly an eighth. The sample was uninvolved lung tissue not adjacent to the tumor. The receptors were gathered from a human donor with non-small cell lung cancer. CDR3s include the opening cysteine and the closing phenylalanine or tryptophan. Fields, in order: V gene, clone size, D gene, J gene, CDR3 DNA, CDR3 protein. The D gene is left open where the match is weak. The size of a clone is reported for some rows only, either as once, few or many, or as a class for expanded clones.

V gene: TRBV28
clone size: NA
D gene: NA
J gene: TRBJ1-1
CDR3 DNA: TGTGCCAGCAGTTTCCCAAGGGTAGGAAGGGGCACTGAAGCTTTCTTT
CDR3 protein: CASSFPRVGRGTEAFF

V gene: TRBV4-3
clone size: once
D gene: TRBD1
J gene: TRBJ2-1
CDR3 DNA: TGCGCCAGCAGCCCCCTCTGGACAGGTAGCAATGAGCAGTTCTTC
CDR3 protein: CASSPLWTGSNEQFF

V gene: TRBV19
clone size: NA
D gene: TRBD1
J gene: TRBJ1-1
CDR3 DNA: TGTGCCAGTGGTAGACAGGGGTCCCGGCGGGACACTGAAGCTTTCTTT
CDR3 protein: CASGRQGSRRDTEAFF

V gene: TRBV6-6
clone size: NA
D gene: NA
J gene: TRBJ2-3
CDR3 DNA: TGTGCCAGCAGTGCGACTACGCAGTATTTT
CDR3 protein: CASSATTQYF

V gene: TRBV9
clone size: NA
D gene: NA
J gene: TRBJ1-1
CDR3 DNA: TGTGCCAGCAGCGTACGACAGTCGAACACTGAAGCTTTCTTT
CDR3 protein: CASSVRQSNTEAFF

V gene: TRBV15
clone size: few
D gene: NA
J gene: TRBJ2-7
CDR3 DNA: TGTGCCACCAGCAGAGATAACCCAGGGTCGGACGAGCAGTACTTC
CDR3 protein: CATSRDNPGSDEQYF

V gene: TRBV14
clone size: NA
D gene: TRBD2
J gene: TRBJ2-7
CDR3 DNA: TGTGCCAGCAGCCAGGGACTAGCGGGAGGGGGATACGAGCAGTACTTC
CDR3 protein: CASSQGLAGGGYEQYF

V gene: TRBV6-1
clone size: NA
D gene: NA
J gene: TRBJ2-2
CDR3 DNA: TGTGCCAGCAGCCGAAACAGGAGGAACACCGGGGAGCTGTTTTTT
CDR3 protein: CASSRNRRNTGELFF

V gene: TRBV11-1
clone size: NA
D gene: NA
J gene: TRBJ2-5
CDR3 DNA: TGTGCCAGCAGCTTATTGGCCAAGGGGACCCAGTACTTC
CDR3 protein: CASSLLAKGTQYF

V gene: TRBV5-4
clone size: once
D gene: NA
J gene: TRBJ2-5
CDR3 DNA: TGTGCCAGCAGCTTGGCAGGGGTGGGAGAGACCCAGTACTTC
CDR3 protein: CASSLAGVGETQYF

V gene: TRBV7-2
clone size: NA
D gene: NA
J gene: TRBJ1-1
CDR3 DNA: TGTGCCAGCAGCCCTGAGGCAGGTTACCTGAACACTGAAGCTTTCTTT
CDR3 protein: CASSPEAGYLNTEAFF

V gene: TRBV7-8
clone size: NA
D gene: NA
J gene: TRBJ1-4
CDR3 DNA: TGTGCCAGCAGCTTAGGGTTTCAGGGTAATGAAAAACTGTTTTTT
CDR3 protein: CASSLGFQGNEKLFF